The source of this T cell receptor (beta chain) is a study of T cell responses to AZD1222 COVID-19 vaccine. Clones were read by immunoSEQ multiplex PCR, and TCRdb kept only the in-frame ones, dropping some. Among roughly 130,000 clones listed, 70% to 90% were seen once. The ends were cut back, 6 bases at V and 2 bases at J, with 24 bases in the middle. Looked up from germline, CDR1 is SGHTA and CDR2 is FQGTGA. CDR3 length: 18 amino acids. This specimen consisted of peripheral blood, obtained on day 0 of AZD1222 vaccination. This receptor was taken from an adult in good health. This chain uses TRBV7-3 with TRBJ2-3; a weak D match, TRBD2 (6 bases). This chain's CDR3 is CASSRLAQIAGNTDTQYF. CDR3 DNA sequence: TGTGCCAGCAGTCGCTTAGCCCAGATCGCGGGAAACACAGATACGCAGTATTTT.